One sample yielded the 29 T cell receptor beta chains listed below, sequenced in a study of beta chain features in type 1 diabetes. Broader study findings: Significant though moderate, a shortening of TCRB CDR3s appeared in all four CD4+ subsets of Type 1 diabetes patients.

Which antigens these TCRs recognize remains unknown. Of the isolated RNA, all was reverse transcribed, and so the sequenced material was expressed TCRB transcripts. Method: immunoSEQ multiplex PCR; TCRdb's copy keeps in-frame clones and lacks some. The sample has more than 550,000 clones, about an eighth seen once. Sequenced input: naive CD4+ T cells from blood. The source is a man aged 18 to 30 with type 1 diabetes.

The chain couples TRBV27 to TRBJ2-6, with a tentative D call TRBD1 (5 bases). This CDR3 contains 15 residues. Per germline, CDR1 MNHEY and CDR2 SMNVEV (reference sequence). Trimming pared 5 bases from V and 4 bases from J, leaving 12 bases between. The CDR3 loop reads CASSVQVSGANVLTF. The CDR3 DNA reads as TGTGCCAGCAGTGTACAGGTGTCAGGGGCCAACGTCCTGACTTTC.

This clone appeared a few times. This chain connects TRBV9 to TRBJ2-7; D remains unclear. The CDR3 is 8 residues long. V shed 4 bases and J shed 13 bases, with 6 bases lying between them. Germline V gene data show CDR1 as SGDLS and CDR2 as YYNGEE. The DNA for the CDR3 is TGTGCCAGCAGCCCGGACTACTTC. Amino acid sequence: CASSPDYF. Full variable domain (remainder filled in from reference TRBV9 and TRBJ2-7): DSGVTQTPKHLITATGQRVTLRCSPRSGDLSVYWYQQSLDQGLQFLIQYYNGEERAKGNILERFSAQQFPDLHSELNLSSLELGDSALYFCASSPDYFGPGTRLTVT.

The CDR3, as DNA: TGCAGTGCAGATGGGGGAGGTCTCACCTTC. Encoded protein: CSADGGGLTF. The chain carries TRBV20-1 and TRBJ1-2, with D possibly being TRBD1 (5 bases). Between the trimmed V and J ends, which lost 6 bases and 13 bases, there was a span of 15 bases. Germline assignment: CDR1 DFQATT and CDR2 SNEGSKA (reference sequence). The length of the CDR3 is 10 residues.

This clone has only a few counts. CDR3 DNA sequence: TGTGCCAGCAGACCCTCCGGAGGGAGTCTAGCTTTCTTT. Amino acids: CASRPSGGSLAFF. The chain is built from TRBV28 and TRBJ1-1, with D uncertain. Germline V gives CDR1 MDHEN, CDR2 SYDVKM. The V end was cut by 6 bases, the J end by 10 bases, with 18 bases between. CDR3 length equals 13 residues. The full variable domain, its missing parts supplied by reference TRBV28 and TRBJ1-1, is DVKVTQSSRYLVKRTGEKVFLECVQDMDHENMFWYRQDPGLGLRLIYFSYDVKMKEKGDIPEGYSVSREKKERFSLILESASTNQTSMYLCASRPSGGSLAFFGQGTRLTVV.

This clone came up a few times. The chain is built from TRBV18 and TRBJ1-2; D is unresolved. Between the trimmed V and J ends, which lost 1 base and 0 bases, there was a span of 12 bases. The CDR3 is 16 residues long. Looked up from germline, CDR1 is KGHSH and CDR2 is LQKENI. CDR3 DNA: TGTGCCAGCTCACCACAATTTCAGCTTTCTAACTATGGCTACACCTTC. It yields the protein CASSPQFQLSNYGYTF.

This clone appeared a few times. The rearrangement uses TRBV5-4 and TRBJ2-1; D is possibly TRBD2 (6 bases). CDR1 and CDR2 from the germline V gene are SGHNT and YYREEE (reference sequence). The CDR3 runs 14 residues. V was shortened by 5 bases and J by 1 base, with 10 bases between the two germline ends. CDR3 residues: CASSLSGSYNEQFF. The CDR3 nucleotides read TGTGCCAGCAGTCTTAGCGGTTCCTACAATGAGCAGTTCTTC.

The V and J genes are TRBV7-2 and TRBJ2-5; D remains unclear. The V gene's germline CDR1 is SGHTA and CDR2 FQGNSA. V lost 0 bases and J lost 5, with 7 bases in between. The CDR3 sequence is 13 residues long. In DNA form, the CDR3 reads TGTGCCAGCAGCTTAGCGTGGCAGGAGACCCAGTACTTC. This codes for CASSLAWQETQYF.

This clone was counted only a few times. The V gene is TRBV5-1, the J gene TRBJ1-5; D is perhaps TRBD1 (6 bases). V lost 0 bases and J lost 6, with 13 bases in between. CDR3 size: 15 residues. CDR1 SGHRS and CDR2 YFSETQ come from the germline V gene. The CDR3 here is CASSLDGGRGQPQHF. CDR3 sequence (DNA): TGCGCCAGCAGCTTGGACGGGGGCAGGGGTCAGCCCCAGCATTTT.

A few counts support this clone. The chain combines TRBV2 with TRBJ1-1; possibly TRBD1 for D (6 bases). V lost 11 bases and J lost 8, with 18 bases in between. This CDR3 has 12 amino acids. Germline V CDR1 and CDR2: SNHLY, FYNNEI. The chain's CDR3 is CAGTLDSGEAFF. The CDR3 nucleotides read TGTGCCGGAACTTTGGACAGTGGGGAAGCTTTCTTT.

A few counts support this clone. The chain recombines TRBV7-2 with TRBJ2-3, with D tentatively TRBD2 (6 bases). Trimming stripped 8 bases from V and 6 bases from J, with 18 bases between. The CDR3 contains 14 residues. Germline V CDR1 and CDR2: SGHTA, FQGNSA. CDR3 DNA: TGTGCCAGCGAGAGCGGGTCTAAAGGGGATACGCAGTATTTT. Translation: CASESGSKGDTQYF.

This clone was detected only a few times. This chain links TRBV28 with TRBJ2-7, with 7 bases aligning to TRBD1. This CDR3 region has 15 residues. CDR1 MDHEN and CDR2 SYDVKM come from the germline V gene. V shed 2 bases, J shed 2 bases, and the junction held 6 bases outside the gene matches. CDR3 amino acids: CASSLGQGVPYEQYF. The CDR3 DNA is TGTGCCAGCAGTTTAGGGCAGGGGGTACCCTACGAGCAGTACTTC.

This clone was counted only a few times. The J gene is TRBJ1-6, the V gene TRBV6-5, with 10 bases lining up with TRBD1. With 2 bases clipped from V and 8 bases from J, the junction kept 6 bases outside the gene matches. CDR3 size: 16 residues. CDR1 is MNHEY, CDR2 SVGAGI, per germline. The CDR3 DNA reads TGTGCCAGCAGTTACGGTTTAGGGACAGGGGATTCACCCCTCCACTTT. It codes for CASSYGLGTGDSPLHF.

Comments on this clone: At the DNA level, this CDR3 is encoded by other sequences in the same sample as well. The rearrangement uses TRBV10-3 and TRBJ2-3, with TRBD2 identical over 7 bases. Germline lookup yields CDR1 ENHRY and CDR2 SYGVKD. After removal of 7 bases from V and 1 base from J, the junction contained 2 bases not matched to a gene. The CDR3 loop spans 13 amino acids. CDR3 residues: CAITSGGTDTQYF. In DNA, the CDR3 is TGTGCCATCACAAGCGGGGGCACAGATACGCAGTATTTT.

This clone showed up just a few times. The chain carries TRBV30 and TRBJ2-3; the match to TRBD2 covers 9 bases. This CDR3 is built from 17 residues. Per the germline V gene, CDR1 is GTSNPN and CDR2 is SVGIG (reference sequence). After removal of 4 bases from V and 5 bases from J, the junction contained 16 bases not matched to a gene. DNA of the CDR3: TGTGCCTGGAACCGGGCAGGTATTGCGGGAGGGCGAGATACGCAGTATTTT. Protein sequence: CAWNRAGIAGGRDTQYF.

The chain has TRBV18 and TRBJ2-5, with TRBD2 matching 8 bases. The CDR3 sequence is 14 residues long. Germline lookup yields CDR1 KGHSH and CDR2 LQKENI. V shed 4 bases and J 5 bases; nucleotides not matched to a gene: 6. In nucleotides, the CDR3 is TGTGCCAGCTCACAAGCGGGAGTTGGTGAGACCCAGTACTTC. Translating gives CASSQAGVGETQYF.

A few counts support this clone. The chain has TRBV19 and TRBJ2-1; D is uncertain. The germline V gene encodes CDR1 LNHDA and CDR2 SQIVND (reference sequence). The CDR3 loop spans 12 amino acids. V was cut by 5 bases and J by 7 bases, with 9 bases left in between. The CDR3, as DNA: TGTGCCAGTAGTCATAGGACGAATGAGCAGTTCTTC. Residues: CASSHRTNEQFF.

The V call is TRBV18, the J call TRBJ1-5, with D hard to call. There are 14 residues in the CDR3. Trimming stripped 2 bases from V and 0 bases from J, with 5 bases between. CDR1 and CDR2 from the germline V gene are KGHSH and LQKENI. CDR3 in DNA: TGTGCCAGCTCACCAGGTTTTAGCAATCAGCCCCAGCATTTT. This gives the protein CASSPGFSNQPQHF. The full variable domain, its missing parts supplied by reference TRBV18 and TRBJ1-5, is NAGVMQNPRHLVRRRGQEARLRCSPMKGHSHVYWYRQLPEEGLKFMVYLQKENIIDESGMPKERFSAEFPKEGPSILRIQQVVRGDSAAYFCASSPGFSNQPQHFGDGTRLSIL.

This clone was recorded a few times. The CDR3 region has the DNA TGCAGCGTTGATGCAGCGGGGTCCAGCTCCTACGAGCAGTACTTC. Protein product: CSVDAAGSSSYEQYF. The rearrangement links TRBV29-1 to TRBJ2-7; 7 positions agree with TRBD2. The CDR3 consists of 15 residues. Germline values: CDR1 SQVTM, CDR2 ANQGSEA. The J segment lost 0 bases and the V segment lost 3 bases, leaving 8 bases of the junction unmatched.

This clone was counted a few times. The CDR3 here is CAWTRESYYTF. The CDR3 DNA is TGTGCCTGGACGAGGGAATCGTACTACACCTTC. The chain couples TRBV30 to TRBJ1-2, with D hard to call. The CDR3 is 11 amino acids. V dropped 4 bases and J dropped 10 bases, with 13 bases sitting between them. The germline gives CDR1 GTSNPN, CDR2 SVGIG (reference sequence).

This CDR3 is CASSLTSSDTYEQYF. CDR3 coding DNA: TGTGCCAGCAGTCTCACCTCTAGCGACACGTACGAGCAGTACTTC. The chain employs TRBV6-6 and TRBJ2-7; TRBD2 might be the D (6 bases). This CDR3 contains 15 residues. The germline V gene has CDR1 MNHNY and CDR2 SVGAGI (reference sequence). Trimming shortened V by 5 bases and J by 4 bases, and 18 bases separated the two germline ends.

The chain is built from TRBV5-8 and TRBJ2-2; 8 bases match TRBD1. In germline, CDR1 is SGHTS, CDR2 YDEGEE. The V gene end was trimmed by 4 bases and the J gene end by 6 bases; junction bases not matched to a gene: 8. The CDR3 sequence is 15 residues long. In DNA, the CDR3 is TGTGCCAGCAGCGGAAGGACAGGGATGGCCGGGGAGCTGTTTTTT. Its translation: CASSGRTGMAGELFF.

The chain recombines TRBV29-1 with TRBJ1-2, with D tentatively TRBD1 (5 bases). CDR3 length: 13 amino acids. Trimming shortened V by 7 bases and J by 5 bases, and 17 bases separated the two germline ends. CDR1 is SQVTM and CDR2 is ANQGSEA in the germline V gene. The chain's CDR3 is CSAWGGGSYGYTF. The CDR3 bases are TGCAGCGCCTGGGGCGGGGGGTCTTATGGCTACACCTTC.

J is TRBJ2-7 and V is TRBV30, with 8 bases lining up with TRBD1. After removal of 7 bases from V and 6 bases from J, the junction contained 8 bases not matched to a gene. Germline assignment: CDR1 GTSNPN and CDR2 SVGIG (reference sequence). This CDR3 comprises 12 residues. CDR3 residues: CASRQGAGEQYF. In nucleotides, the CDR3 is TGTGCCTCCCGCCAGGGGGCCGGCGAGCAGTACTTC. The variable domain in full, with the rest retrieved from reference TRBV30 and TRBJ2-7, is SQTIHQWPATLVQPVGSPLSLECTVEGTSNPNLYWYRQAAGRGLQLLFYSVGIGQISSEVPQNLSASRPQDRQFILSSKKLLLSDSGFYLCASRQGAGEQYFGPGTRLTVT.

The sample holds a few counts of this clone. The rearrangement links TRBV7-9 to TRBJ2-5; 10 nucleotides match TRBD1. V shed 5 bases and J 4 bases; nucleotides not matched to a gene: 7. This CDR3 contains 15 residues. CDR1 and CDR2 (germline): SEHNR, FQNEAQ (reference sequence). The CDR3 region has the DNA TGTGCCAGCAGCCGCCTGACAGGGGGCTCAGAGACCCAGTACTTC. Amino acid sequence: CASSRLTGGSETQYF.

This chain joins TRBV11-1 and TRBJ1-5, with D uncertain. Germline lookup yields CDR1 SGHAT and CDR2 FQDESV (reference sequence). The germline V and J ends were trimmed by 3 bases and 5 bases, with 8 bases remaining between them. This CDR3 has 13 amino acids. The CDR3 reads CASSFSGDQPQHF. In DNA, the CDR3 is TGTGCCAGCAGCTTCAGTGGAGATCAGCCCCAGCATTTT. Full variable domain (rest looked up from reference TRBV11-1 and TRBJ1-5): EAEVAQSPRYKITEKSQAVAFWCDPISGHATLYWYRQILGQGPELLVQFQDESVVDDSQLPKDRFSAERLKGVDSTLKIQPAELGDSAMYLCASSFSGDQPQHFGDGTRLSIL.

The genes are TRBV6-6 and TRBJ1-2, with TRBD1 matching 10 bases. The length of the CDR3 is 15 residues. Losses at the gene ends were 5 bases for V and 9 bases for J; bases not matched to a gene: 12. CDR1 and CDR2 from the germline V gene are MNHNY and SVGAGI (reference sequence). Here the CDR3 reads CASSDQRQGAVRYTF. For the CDR3, the DNA is TGTGCCAGCAGTGACCAGCGACAGGGGGCAGTTCGCTACACCTTC.

This clone was seen a few times. This chain connects TRBV6-4 to TRBJ1-5; tentatively, D is TRBD1 (5 bases). Germline loops: CDR1 MRHNA, CDR2 SNTAGT. CDR3 length equals 14 residues. The ends were cut back, 2 bases at V and 9 bases at J, with 14 bases in the middle. The DNA of the CDR3 is TGTGCCAGCAGTGACGTGTCAGGGCGAGGGCCCCAGCATTTT. The encoded protein is CASSDVSGRGPQHF.

The chain employs TRBV25-1 and TRBJ1-2; TRBD1 might be the D (5 bases). The CDR3 length is 14 residues. V was pared by 6 bases and J by 4 bases, with 15 bases between. The germline V gene has CDR1 MGHDK and CDR2 SYGVNS. The CDR3 nucleotides read TGTGCCAGCAGCTTCCGGGACGCTGGCTATGGCTACACCTTC. Residues: CASSFRDAGYGYTF.

The chain employs TRBV20-1 and TRBJ2-1; the D is unclear. Germline values: CDR1 DFQATT, CDR2 SNEGSKA (reference sequence). V lost 7 bases, J lost 4 bases, and 2 bases lay in between. The CDR3 has 9 amino acids. CDR3 bases: TGCAGTGTATACAATGAGCAGTTCTTC. Translated, it gives CSVYNEQFF.